This T cell receptor (beta chain) was recovered during a study of cytomegalovirus exposure and HLA in healthy donors. Background on the study: As an earlier analysis found, roughly 180 million T cells yielded 100 million to 130 million unique TCR beta sequences. General study results and limits: In a later analysis, a missense DCLRE1C variant was linked to TCR beta V- and J-gene trimming.

PCR used 60 Vbeta primers and 13 Jbeta primers. Some clones are missing from TCRdb's copy, which holds only in-frame ones; the method was immunoSEQ multiplex PCR. The sample has 110,000 or so clones, 78% seen once. The CDR3 has 15 amino acids. From germline, CDR1 is LNHDA and CDR2 SQIVND (reference sequence). Losses at the gene ends were 5 bases for V and 6 bases for J; bases not matched to a gene: 12. At sampling all donors were nominally healthy, likely with unrecorded immune exposures. A note on this clone: The antigen is undetermined.

The sequence derives from a young man in good health and CMV-seronegative. The sequenced material came from PBMCs. The V call is TRBV19, the J call TRBJ1-2, with 7 bases fitting TRBD1. Here the CDR3 reads CASSPYRGSANGYTF. The CDR3 nucleotides are TGTGCCAGTAGTCCTTACAGGGGTTCGGCTAATGGCTACACCTTC. The full variable domain, rest sourced from reference TRBV19 and TRBJ1-2, is DGGITQSPKYLFRKEGQNVTLSCEQNLNHDAMYWYRQDPGQGLRLIYYSQIVNDFQKGDIAEGYSVSREKKESFPLTVTSAQKNPTAFYLCASSPYRGSANGYTFGSGTRLTVV.